These 17 T cell receptor beta chains were sequenced from one sample in a study of blood T cells in healthy people across ages. A second PCR of roughly 6 to 12 cycles used a sample-barcoded 5' primer and a J-beta primer mix. TCRdb reanalysed the 5' RACE reads using MiXCR and keeps one entry per CDR3 protein. The sample comprises approximately 940,000 distinct CDR3 sequences, around 46% of which are singletons, and around an eighth rests with the top ten. Sequenced sample: blood. These receptors were collected from a man aged 30-40 years in good health.

This rearrangement joins TRBV6-1 to TRBJ2-7; maybe TRBD2 (6 bases). Trimming took off 0 bases at V and 3 bases at J, with 15 bases between the two ends. Germline CDR1 is MNHNS and CDR2 is SASEGT. This CDR3 comprises 16 residues. The DNA of the CDR3 is TGTGCCAGCAGTGAAGCGAGTTGGAGGGGTCTCTACGAGCAGTACTTC. Translating gives CASSEASWRGLYEQYF.

This clonotype was found many times. The J gene is TRBJ2-7, the V gene TRBV27, with 8 bases aligning to TRBD1. Trimming cost V 2 bases and J 6 bases; bases outside gene matches: 6. This CDR3 contains 14 residues. Germline CDR1 reads MNHEY; CDR2 reads SMNVEV (reference sequence). CDR3 protein: CASSLVRGQGEQYF. The CDR3 DNA reads as TGTGCCAGCAGTTTAGTCAGGGGGCAGGGCGAGCAGTACTTC.

This clonotype has a handful of counts. This chain joins TRBV24-1 and TRBJ2-3; no definite D call. The CDR3 spans 15 residues. V was trimmed by 4 bases and J by 1 base, leaving 11 bases between them. The V gene's germline CDR1 is KGHDR and CDR2 SFDVKD. CDR3 sequence reads: CATSEGSSGTDTQYF. In DNA, the CDR3 is TGTGCCACCAGTGAGGGCTCGTCGGGCACAGATACGCAGTATTTT.

This sequence joins TRBV2 and TRBJ2-2, with a possible D match to TRBD1 (6 bases). Trimming took 3 bases from V and 4 from J, leaving 15 bases between them. Germline V gene lookup returns CDR1 SNHLY and CDR2 FYNNEI. The CDR3 sequence is 16 residues long. This CDR3 reads CASSELQGLGTGELFF. The CDR3, as DNA: TGTGCCAGCAGTGAGCTTCAGGGGCTGGGCACCGGGGAGCTGTTTTTT.

In this sample, this clonotype turned up a few times. This sequence joins TRBV4-2 and TRBJ2-3; D uncertain. CDR1 is LGHNA, CDR2 YNFKEQ, per germline. CDR3 length: 16 residues. Trimming stripped 0 bases from V and 5 bases from J, with 15 bases between. CDR3 sequence reads: CASSQDLMLEVDTQYF. CDR3 DNA sequence: TGTGCCAGCAGCCAAGATCTTATGCTAGAGGTAGATACGCAGTATTTT.

The chain has TRBV4-3 and TRBJ2-7; D remains ambiguous. The CDR3 is made up of 14 amino acids. Germline V gene sequence: CDR1 LGHNA, CDR2 YSLEER. V lost 0 bases, J lost 2 bases, and 8 bases lay in between. CDR3 nucleotide sequence: TGCGCCAGCAGCCAAGATCTATTGACCTACGAGCAGTACTTC. Residues: CASSQDLLTYEQYF.

The chain carries TRBV15 and TRBJ1-2; a possible D gene is TRBD1 (6 bases). The CDR3 runs 15 residues. Trimming took off 2 bases at V and 6 bases at J, with 16 bases between the two ends. Germline V gene lookup returns CDR1 LNHNV and CDR2 YYDKDF (reference sequence). CDR3: CATSRTRDTPDGYTF. The DNA of the CDR3 is TGTGCCACCAGCAGAACACGGGACACCCCGGATGGCTACACCTTC.

This clonotype was seen many times. The V gene is TRBV7-2, the J gene TRBJ2-3; TRBD1 agrees at 7 bases. CDR1 and CDR2 (germline): SGHTA, FQGNSA. The CDR3 has 16 residues. V lost 0 bases to trimming and J lost 0 bases; unmatched junction nucleotides: 3. The DNA of the CDR3 is TGTGCCAGCAGCTTAGCGGCAGGGGGTAGCACAGATACGCAGTATTTT. Protein product: CASSLAAGGSTDTQYF. Full variable domain (remainder filled in from reference TRBV7-2 and TRBJ2-3): GAGVSQSPSNKVTEKGKDVELRCDPISGHTALYWYRQSLGQGLEFLIYFQGNSAPDKSGLPSDRFSAERTGGSVSTLTIQRTQQEDSAVYLCASSLAAGGSTDTQYFGPGTRLTVL.

This chain joins TRBV7-2 and TRBJ1-2; 8 positions match TRBD1. Germline values: CDR1 SGHTA, CDR2 FQGNSA. With 5 bases clipped from V and 12 bases from J, the junction kept 11 bases outside the gene matches. This CDR3 is 13 amino acids long. Written as DNA, the CDR3 is TGTGCCAGCAGCCCTGACAGGGGATACGGCCACACCTTC. This codes for CASSPDRGYGHTF.

The rearrangement links TRBV20-1 to TRBJ2-2; TRBD1 or TRBD2 may be the D gene (5 bases each). CDR1 and CDR2 (germline): DFQATT, SNEGSKA (reference sequence). The CDR3 covers 16 residues. Between the trimmed V and J ends, which lost 5 bases and 0 bases, there was a span of 16 bases. The CDR3, as DNA: TGCAGTGCTGGGGGTGTGGGCACGACGAACACCGGGGAGCTGTTTTTT. It translates to CSAGGVGTTNTGELFF.

This clonotype was seen repeatedly, ten times or more. The rearrangement joins TRBV7-3 to TRBJ2-3; TRBD2 agrees at 8 bases. CDR1 is SGHTA, CDR2 FQGTGA, per germline. Germline trimming cut 1 base from V and 4 bases from J; bases unmatched to any gene: 4. This CDR3 region has 15 residues. The CDR3 sequence is CASSLRRGGADTQYF. The DNA of the CDR3 is TGTGCCAGCAGCTTAAGACGGGGGGGGGCAGATACGCAGTATTTT.

The rearrangement links TRBV12-3 or TRBV12-4 to TRBJ2-3; TRBD1 is a possible D gene (6 bases). V gave up 4 bases and J gave up 15 bases, with 29 bases separating them. The CDR3 has 16 amino acids. CDR3 sequence: CASSSIKRGRTDVQYF. CDR3 DNA: TGTGCCAGCAGTTCCATAAAGAGGGGGAGAACAGATGTGCAATATTTT.

This clonotype was counted only a few times. The CDR3 spells CASSHYKGTEKLFF. Written as DNA, the CDR3 is TGTGCCAGCAGCCACTACAAGGGGACGGAAAAACTGTTTTTT. The V call is TRBV12-3 or TRBV12-4, the J call TRBJ1-4, with D perhaps matching TRBD1 (5 bases). This CDR3 has 14 amino acids. The germline V and J ends were trimmed by 6 bases and 8 bases, with 16 bases remaining between them.

The gene calls are TRBV7-2 and TRBJ2-1, with 8 positions matching TRBD2. Germline V CDR1 and CDR2: SGHTA, FQGNSA. CDR3 length: 14 amino acids. Trimming at V came to 1 base and at J to 8 bases, leaving 4 bases not matched to a gene. The CDR3 DNA reads TGTGCCAGCAGCTTAGGCCCGGGAGGGGATGAGCAGTTCTTC. Protein product: CASSLGPGGDEQFF.

This sequence joins TRBV9 and TRBJ2-1, with D maybe TRBD1 (7 bases). The CDR3 totals 16 residues. V was clipped by 0 bases and J by 2 bases, with 12 bases between them. Per the germline V gene, CDR1 is SGDLS and CDR2 is YYNGEE. The CDR3, as DNA: TGTGCCAGCAGCGTAGGGGCAGGGGGGACCTACAATGAGCAGTTCTTC. It encodes CASSVGAGGTYNEQFF.

The rearrangement joins TRBV6-1 to TRBJ2-5; possible D gene TRBD2, 6 bases. Germline V CDR1 and CDR2: MNHNS, SASEGT. This CDR3 contains 15 residues. Trimming took off 5 bases at V and 1 base at J, with 14 bases between the two ends. The CDR3 DNA reads as TGTGCCAGCAGTAACTTGAGGAGGGCCCAAGAGACCCAGTACTTC. Amino acids: CASSNLRRAQETQYF.

The chain is built from TRBV20-1 and TRBJ2-1; maybe TRBD2 (5 bases). V lost 0 bases, J lost 11 bases, and 23 bases lay in between. The CDR3 runs 16 residues. Germline CDR1 is DFQATT and CDR2 is SNEGSKA (reference sequence). CDR3 in amino acids: CSARDSRLAERNQQFF. CDR3 nucleotide sequence: TGCAGTGCTAGAGATAGTAGGCTAGCTGAGAGGAATCAGCAGTTCTTC.